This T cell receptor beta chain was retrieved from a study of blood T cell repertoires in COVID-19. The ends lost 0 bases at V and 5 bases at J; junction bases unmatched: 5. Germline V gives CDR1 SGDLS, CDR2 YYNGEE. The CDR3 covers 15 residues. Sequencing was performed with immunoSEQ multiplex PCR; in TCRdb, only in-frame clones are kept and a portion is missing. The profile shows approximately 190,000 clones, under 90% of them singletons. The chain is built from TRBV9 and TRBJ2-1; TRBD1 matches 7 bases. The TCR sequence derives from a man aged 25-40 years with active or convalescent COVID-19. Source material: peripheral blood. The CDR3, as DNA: TGTGCCAGCAGCGTAGAAGGTGACAGGGACAATGAGCAGTTCTTC. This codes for CASSVEGDRDNEQFF.